One and the same sample provided the 25 T cell receptor beta chains below, sequenced in a study of blood T cell repertoires in COVID-19. The repertoire was sequenced with immunoSEQ multiplex PCR; TCRdb's copy has only in-frame clones and lacks some. The sample has 300,000 to 350,000 clones; 80% to 90% are singletons. The sequenced sample consisted of peripheral blood. These receptors were obtained from a man aged 25 to 40 with COVID-19, enrolled during active disease.

This clone was recorded many times. This chain uses TRBV5-6 with TRBJ2-1, with 9 bases lining up with TRBD1. The germline gives CDR1 SGHDT, CDR2 YYEEEE. The CDR3 has 15 residues. The J segment lost 3 bases and the V segment lost 3 bases, leaving 4 bases of the junction unmatched. The CDR3 loop reads CASSSNRGRYNEQFF. In DNA, the CDR3 is TGTGCCAGCAGCTCTAACAGGGGGCGCTACAATGAGCAGTTCTTC.

The DNA for the CDR3 is TGTGCCAGCAGTGCGATACAGGGGGTAGGCAATCAGCCCCAGCATTTT. As protein: CASSAIQGVGNQPQHF. The rearrangement joins TRBV27 to TRBJ1-5; TRBD1 matches 8 bases. Unmatched junction bases numbered 8, after V lost 5 bases and J lost 2 bases. This CDR3 is 16 amino acids long. Germline V lookup: CDR1 MNHEY, CDR2 SMNVEV (reference sequence).

V gene TRBV2 combines with J gene TRBJ1-5; D is ambiguous. Trimming took 6 bases from V and 2 from J, leaving 11 bases between them. Germline values: CDR1 SNHLY, CDR2 FYNNEI. This CDR3 region has 14 residues. The DNA for the CDR3 is TGTGCCAGCAGCTCCCCAGAGGGCAATCAGCCCCAGCATTTT. Its translation: CASSSPEGNQPQHF.

V is TRBV6-6 and J is TRBJ2-7, with D possibly being TRBD1 (6 bases). V dropped 5 bases and J dropped 0 bases, with 14 bases sitting between them. Germline CDR1 is MNHNY and CDR2 is SVGAGI (reference sequence). The CDR3 sequence is 15 residues long. The CDR3 protein is CASSPGQKSSYEQYF. The CDR3 coding sequence is TGTGCCAGCAGTCCCGGACAGAAGAGCTCCTACGAGCAGTACTTC.

The CDR3 spells CASSFWTSGRYEQYF. The CDR3 nucleotides read TGTGCCAGCAGTTTTTGGACTAGCGGGAGGTACGAGCAGTACTTC. This chain links TRBV28 with TRBJ2-7, with TRBD2 matching 14 bases. The germline V gene encodes CDR1 MDHEN and CDR2 SYDVKM. Trimming cost V 3 bases and J 4 bases; bases outside gene matches: 2. The CDR3 consists of 15 residues.

V is TRBV27 and J is TRBJ2-5; 9 bases fit TRBD2. CDR1 is MNHEY, CDR2 SMNVEV, per germline (reference sequence). The CDR3 sequence is 14 residues long. Germline trimming cut 5 bases from V and 2 bases from J; bases unmatched to any gene: 3. CDR3 region: CASSGGRAQETQYF. The CDR3 coding sequence is TGTGCCAGCAGTGGCGGGAGGGCTCAAGAGACCCAGTACTTC.

This clone occurred a few times. V usage is TRBV24-1 and J usage is TRBJ2-7, with 9 positions matching TRBD1. The CDR3 is 15 amino acids. The junction had 5 bases not matched to a gene; V was cut back by 1 base and J by 5 bases. The germline V gene has CDR1 KGHDR and CDR2 SFDVKD. The CDR3 nucleotides read TGTGCCACCAGTGATTTACGGGACAGGGAAAACGAGCAGTACTTC. Protein product: CATSDLRDRENEQYF.

This clone showed up just a few times. The gene calls are TRBV5-1 and TRBJ1-1; perhaps TRBD1 as D (6 bases). Germline CDR1 SGHRS, CDR2 YFSETQ. Trimming pared 4 bases from V and 2 bases from J, leaving 12 bases between. There are 14 residues in the CDR3. Here the CDR3 reads CASSQRTDNTEAFF. The CDR3 DNA is TGCGCCAGCAGCCAACGGACAGATAACACTGAAGCTTTCTTT.

This chain connects TRBV6-2 or TRBV6-3 to TRBJ2-7, with TRBD1 identical over 7 bases. J gave up 6 bases and V 5 bases, and 10 bases lay outside the gene matches. The germline CDR1 and CDR2 sequences are MNHEY and SVGEGT. The CDR3 is 14 amino acids. CDR3 loop: CASSLPQTGTEQYF. CDR3 DNA sequence: TGTGCCAGCAGTCTACCTCAGACAGGGACCGAGCAGTACTTC.

This clone was seen only a few times. The chain recombines TRBV28 with TRBJ2-7, with no clear D. The CDR3 totals 14 residues. The germline V gene has CDR1 MDHEN and CDR2 SYDVKM. Trimming took 5 bases from V and 1 from J, leaving 12 bases between them. CDR3 residues: CASSLTLASYEQYF. The CDR3 DNA sequence: TGTGCCAGCAGTCTCACTTTAGCTTCCTACGAGCAGTACTTC. The variable domain in full, with the rest retrieved from reference TRBV28 and TRBJ2-7, is DVKVTQSSRYLVKRTGEKVFLECVQDMDHENMFWYRQDPGLGLRLIYFSYDVKMKEKGDIPEGYSVSREKKERFSLILESASTNQTSMYLCASSLTLASYEQYFGPGTRLTVT.

Here the CDR3 DNA reads TGTGCCAGCAGCTTAGTCAGGGGGCGGGACGAGCAGTACTTC. It codes for CASSLVRGRDEQYF. The chain recombines TRBV7-2 with TRBJ2-7; 8 bases are a match to TRBD1. The germline V gene encodes CDR1 SGHTA and CDR2 FQGNSA. This CDR3 contains 14 residues. V gave up 1 base and J gave up 5 bases; unmatched junction bases: 4.

The chain links TRBV19 to TRBJ1-5; D possibly corresponds to TRBD1 (6 bases). Germline V CDR1 and CDR2: LNHDA, SQIVND (reference sequence). Deletions cut 5 bases from V and 0 bases from J, with 17 bases between. The CDR3 has 17 residues. CDR3 loop: CASSFFTQGNSNQPQHF. In nucleotides, the CDR3 is TGTGCCAGTAGTTTTTTTACCCAGGGGAATAGCAATCAGCCCCAGCATTTT.

The chain joins TRBV6-6 to TRBJ2-5; 9 bases are shared with TRBD1. The CDR3 contains 15 residues. Losses at the gene ends were 0 bases for V and 4 bases for J; bases not matched to a gene: 3. Germline V gene sequence: CDR1 MNHNY, CDR2 SVGAGI (reference sequence). This CDR3 is CASSYSGQGPETQYF. For the CDR3, the DNA is TGTGCCAGCAGTTACTCGGGACAGGGCCCAGAGACCCAGTACTTC.

J is TRBJ1-6 and V is TRBV27; D is unclear. V shed 2 bases and J shed 2 bases, with 4 bases lying between them. The CDR3 loop spans 14 amino acids. Germline V gene lookup returns CDR1 MNHEY and CDR2 SMNVEV (reference sequence). The CDR3 DNA sequence: TGTGCCAGCAGTTTAAGCCCCTATAATTCACCCCTCCACTTT. Residues: CASSLSPYNSPLHF.

The rearrangement uses TRBV5-5 and TRBJ2-2, with 8 bases matching TRBD1. V shed 3 bases and J 2 bases; nucleotides not matched to a gene: 3. The germline V gene has CDR1 SGHKS and CDR2 YYEKEE (reference sequence). The CDR3 loop spans 15 amino acids. The DNA for the CDR3 is TGTGCCAGCAGCTCAGGGGGCCAAAACACCGGGGAGCTGTTTTTT. Its translation is CASSSGGQNTGELFF.

The chain combines TRBV30 with TRBJ2-7; possible D gene TRBD2, 6 bases. The ends were cut back, 2 bases at V and 2 bases at J, with 16 bases in the middle. Germline V gives CDR1 GTSNPN, CDR2 SVGIG (reference sequence). The CDR3 covers 15 residues. CDR3 DNA: TGTGCCTGGAGTCCGGGGGTAGGCTTGGCCTACGAGCAGTACTTC. Its protein is CAWSPGVGLAYEQYF.

The rearrangement uses TRBV3-1 (or the pseudogene TRBV3-2) and TRBJ1-4; weak D call: TRBD1 (5 bases). Trimming pared 5 bases from V and 7 bases from J, leaving 17 bases between. CDR3 size: 15 residues. Germline loops: CDR1 LGHDT, CDR2 YNNKEL (reference sequence). The CDR3 DNA follows: TGTGCCAGCAGCTCTCCAAGATCAACAGGTGAAAAACTGTTTTTT. Its protein is CASSSPRSTGEKLFF.

This sequence joins TRBV10-2 and TRBJ1-6, with D unclear. Trimming left V 5 bases short and J 9 bases short, with 17 bases between. The CDR3 has 15 amino acids. From germline, CDR1 is WSHSY and CDR2 SAAADI. CDR3 sequence reads: CASSLDMVAGSPLHF. The CDR3 nucleotides read TGCGCCAGCAGTCTCGACATGGTGGCGGGTTCACCCCTCCACTTT.

This clone was seen only a few times. The chain carries TRBV9 and TRBJ2-2, with D uncertain. The germline V and J ends were trimmed by 1 base and 0 bases, with 7 bases remaining between them. The CDR3 contains 15 residues. Looked up from germline, CDR1 is SGDLS and CDR2 is YYNGEE. As DNA, the CDR3 is TGTGCCAGCAGCGTATTCAACTCGAACACCGGGGAGCTGTTTTTT. Its protein product is CASSVFNSNTGELFF.

This clone was counted only a few times. This chain uses TRBV5-1 with TRBJ2-7; TRBD2 agrees at 10 bases. Germline CDR1 is SGHRS and CDR2 is YFSETQ. The CDR3 consists of 15 residues. Losses at the gene ends were 1 base for V and 0 bases for J; bases not matched to a gene: 1. The CDR3 loop reads CASSLSGRDSYEQYF. CDR3 bases: TGCGCCAGCAGCTTGAGCGGGAGGGACTCCTACGAGCAGTACTTC.

In nucleotides, the CDR3 is TGTGCCAGCAGCTTGGAGCGCGGAGACCCCTACGAGCAGTACTTC. It translates to CASSLERGDPYEQYF. The chain uses TRBV5-4 and TRBJ2-7; D ambiguous. This CDR3 is built from 15 residues. Per the germline V gene, CDR1 is SGHNT and CDR2 is YYREEE (reference sequence). V dropped 0 bases and J dropped 2 bases, with 12 bases sitting between them.

This rearrangement joins TRBV20-1 to TRBJ2-1; D remains ambiguous. Germline V gene sequence: CDR1 DFQATT, CDR2 SNEGSKA (reference sequence). Trimming shortened V by 3 bases and J by 7 bases, and 4 bases separated the two germline ends. There are 10 residues in the CDR3. DNA for the CDR3: TGCAGTGCTAGTCTGAATGAGCAGTTCTTC. Its protein is CSASLNEQFF.

V gene TRBV11-2 combines with J gene TRBJ1-2; TRBD1 might be the D (5 bases). Germline assignment: CDR1 SGHAT and CDR2 FQNNGV. The CDR3 length is 14 residues. Deletions cut 2 bases from V and 8 bases from J, with 15 bases between. The CDR3 loop reads CASSLQGGEWGYTF. In DNA, the CDR3 is TGTGCCAGCAGCTTACAGGGAGGGGAGTGGGGCTACACCTTC.

This clone was observed a handful of times. The chain is built from TRBV5-4 and TRBJ1-4; TRBD1 matches 9 bases. There are 16 residues in the CDR3. The germline V gene encodes CDR1 SGHNT and CDR2 YYREEE (reference sequence). The V gene end was trimmed by 0 bases and the J gene end by 7 bases; junction bases not matched to a gene: 7. The CDR3 nucleotides read TGTGCCAGCAGCTTGGGGGACAGGGTCTCTCTTGAAAAACTGTTTTTT. Its protein product is CASSLGDRVSLEKLFF.

This chain joins TRBV9 and TRBJ2-1; 13 nucleotides align to TRBD2. CDR3 length equals 17 residues. Trimming removed 0 bases from V and 2 bases from J; junction bases left unmatched: 2. The germline V gene has CDR1 SGDLS and CDR2 YYNGEE. CDR3 region: CASSVGLAGGTYNEQFF. The CDR3 DNA follows: TGTGCCAGCAGCGTAGGACTAGCGGGGGGCACCTACAATGAGCAGTTCTTC. Variable domain in full (rest from reference TRBV9 and TRBJ2-1): DSGVTQTPKHLITATGQRVTLRCSPRSGDLSVYWYQQSLDQGLQFLIQYYNGEERAKGNILERFSAQQFPDLHSELNLSSLELGDSALYFCASSVGLAGGTYNEQFFGPGTRLTVL.